The text below deals with one T cell receptor (beta chain). This entry belongs to a study of blood T cell repertoires in COVID-19. Produced via immunoSEQ multiplex PCR; TCRdb's table is partial and in-frame only. The table records about 26,000 clones, approximately 84% of them present only once. Trimming cost V 6 bases and J 5 bases, with 13 bases left between them. Looked up from germline, CDR1 is LNHDA and CDR2 is SQIVND (reference sequence). This CDR3 has 13 amino acids. This receptor was identified in a man aged 45 to 65 with active or convalescent COVID-19. The sample was peripheral blood. The chain links TRBV19 to TRBJ1-1; a weak D match, TRBD1 (5 bases). CDR3 nucleotides: TGTGCCAGTAGCGCGACAAGACAGACTGAAGCTTTCTTT. Translated, it gives CASSATRQTEAFF.